This entry concerns a single T cell receptor (beta chain). It has no known antigen specificity. The input lacks base qualities; no much larger clone sits a single base away. The method behind the library was RT-PCR. The reads were generated on an Illumina HiSeq 2500. Using fastp trimming at Q25 and MiXCR clonotype assembly, TCRdb reanalyzed the public sequencing data and kept in-frame beta chains. Rows with one shared CDR3 protein collapse into an entry with the most common genes and DNA. This sample is represented by just under 550,000 distinct CDR3 sequences; roughly 25% of them were singletons. In total, the top ten clones hold about 2.8% of the sample. The data stem from a study of response to subunit inactivated influenza vaccine (dated by TCRdb to 2016 to 2018). Background on the whole study: To follow how T cells responded to a trivalent subunit inactivated influenza vaccine, the researchers relied on deep quantitative profiling of the T cell receptor repertoire.

CDR1 and CDR2 are read off the germline V gene as MNHNS and SASEGT. From cysteine to phenylalanine, the CDR3 is 15 amino acids long. Only the CDR3 DNA is retained, 45 bases long and in frame from the first base. The junction shows trimming of 6 bases on V and 8 bases on J, and the gene matches do not reach 13 bases of it. What the study reported, not specific to this receptor: The authors proposed that each seasonal influenza vaccination may bring in only a limited number of new T cells.

The same sample was also studied in work on T cells expressing NK-cell markers. Per the second study: TCR beta cDNA libraries were prepared using 5'RACE template switching, which introduced a universal primer site and unique molecular identifiers. Fewer than ten donors provided sorted CD3+CD56+NKG2C+, CD3+CD56+NKG2C- and CD3+CD56-NKG2C+ T-cell subsets, whose TCR beta-chain repertoires were profiled. Of the eight sequenced donors, seven were found to be HCMV-seropositive and one was found to be HCMV-seronegative. To restrict sorting to alphabetaTCR-expressing T cells, an anti-gammadeltaTCR antibody was added in several experiments. For roughly 6 donors, the dominant CD3+CD56+NKG2C+ clonotypes were among the top 10 CD8+ clonotypes and accounted for 1.0-7.0% of CD8+ T cells. Those dominant clonotypes were again the most abundant among CD3+CD56-NKG2C+ cells in a handful of donors, at about 28.3-65%. It remained unclear whether the expanded NKG2C-expressing T cell clones were specific for HCMV antigens. The eight sequenced donors were randomly selected healthy volunteers, three men and five women. To determine HCMV serostatus, a commercial ELISA kit was used to detect HCMV-specific IgG in serum. Peripheral blood mononuclear cells were isolated from blood by Ficoll density gradient centrifugation. CD4+ and CD8+ T cells were isolated from PBMC by magnetic immunoseparation with Miltenyi isolation kits. Synthesis of cDNA was primed from the TCR beta constant segment and was followed by two consecutive PCR amplification steps. Illumina HiSeq 2000/2500, MiSeq or NextSeq was used to sequence libraries as 2 x 150 bp reads. MIGEC handled demultiplexing of the reads and grouping by UMI, while MiTCR was used to assemble and quantify clonotypes. To exclude erroneous sequences, only TCR cDNA sequences supported by at least two reads were retained. The tcR package was used for downstream repertoire analysis, and clonotypes were matched across fractions by CDR3 nucleotide sequence plus V segment. VDJmatch was used to annotate antigen specificity against VDJdb, with one amino acid substitution allowed in CDR3.

The input for sequencing was CD4+ T cells sorted from PBMCs, taken 11 to 12 days after vaccination. The sequence joins TRBV6-1 to TRBJ2-3, and TRBD1 aligns with 8 junction nucleotides. The sequence derives from a man aged 45 to 65 who received an inactivated influenza vaccine. Donor details come from another sample of the same person, matched by shared clones. The DNA is as follows: TGTGCCAGCAGGCCAGACAGGGGTGTCCGTGTTACGCAGTATTTT. Its protein product is CASRPDRGVRVTQYF.